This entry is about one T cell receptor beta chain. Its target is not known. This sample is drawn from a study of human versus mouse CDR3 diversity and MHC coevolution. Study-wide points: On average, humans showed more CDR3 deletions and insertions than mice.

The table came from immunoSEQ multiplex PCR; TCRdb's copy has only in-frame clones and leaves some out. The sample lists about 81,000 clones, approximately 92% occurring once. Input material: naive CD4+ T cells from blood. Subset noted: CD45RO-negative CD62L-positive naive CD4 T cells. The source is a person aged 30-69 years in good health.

CDR3 protein: CASSVGAGTGVSEAFF. As DNA, the CDR3 is TGTGCCAGCAGCGTAGGAGCCGGGACAGGGGTGAGTGAAGCTTTCTTT. V and J are TRBV9 and TRBJ1-1; 10 bases map to TRBD1. The CDR3 consists of 16 residues. Germline CDR1 SGDLS, CDR2 YYNGEE. V lost 0 bases and J lost 7; bases outside the gene matches: 9.